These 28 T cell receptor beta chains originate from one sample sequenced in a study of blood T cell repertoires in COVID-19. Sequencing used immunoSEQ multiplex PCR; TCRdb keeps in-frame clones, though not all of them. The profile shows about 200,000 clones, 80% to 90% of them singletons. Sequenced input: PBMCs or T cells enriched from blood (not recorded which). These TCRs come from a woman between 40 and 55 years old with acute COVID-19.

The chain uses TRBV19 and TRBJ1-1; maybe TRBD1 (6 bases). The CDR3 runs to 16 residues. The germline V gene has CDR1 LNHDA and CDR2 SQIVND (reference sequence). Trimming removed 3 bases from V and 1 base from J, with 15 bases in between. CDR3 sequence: CASSILTGKGNTEAFF. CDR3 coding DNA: TGTGCCAGTAGTATCTTAACAGGGAAGGGGAACACTGAAGCTTTCTTT. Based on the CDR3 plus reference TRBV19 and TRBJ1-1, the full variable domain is DGGITQSPKYLFRKEGQNVTLSCEQNLNHDAMYWYRQDPGQGLRLIYYSQIVNDFQKGDIAEGYSVSREKKESFPLTVTSAQKNPTAFYLCASSILTGKGNTEAFFGQGTRLTVV.

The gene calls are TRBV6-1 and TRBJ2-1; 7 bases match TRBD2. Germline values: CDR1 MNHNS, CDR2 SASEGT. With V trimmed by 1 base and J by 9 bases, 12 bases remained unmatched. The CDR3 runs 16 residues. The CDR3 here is CASSEVWSSGGSEQFF. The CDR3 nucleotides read TGTGCCAGCAGTGAAGTGTGGTCTAGCGGTGGTTCTGAGCAGTTCTTC.

The CDR3 loop reads CSGRTGPAGDEQFF. The CDR3, as DNA: TGCAGCGGACGAACCGGGCCTGCGGGGGATGAGCAGTTCTTC. The V call is TRBV29-1, the J call TRBJ2-1; 7 bases are shared with TRBD2. Trimming removed 7 bases from V and 8 bases from J; junction bases left unmatched: 14. The CDR3 sequence is 14 residues long. Germline lookup yields CDR1 SQVTM and CDR2 ANQGSEA.

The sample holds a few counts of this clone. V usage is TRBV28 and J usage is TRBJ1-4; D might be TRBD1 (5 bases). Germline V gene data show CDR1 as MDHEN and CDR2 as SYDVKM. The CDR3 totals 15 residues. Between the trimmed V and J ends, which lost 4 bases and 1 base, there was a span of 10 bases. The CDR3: CASSSDSETNEKLFF. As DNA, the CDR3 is TGTGCCAGCAGTTCCGACAGCGAAACTAATGAAAAACTGTTTTTT.

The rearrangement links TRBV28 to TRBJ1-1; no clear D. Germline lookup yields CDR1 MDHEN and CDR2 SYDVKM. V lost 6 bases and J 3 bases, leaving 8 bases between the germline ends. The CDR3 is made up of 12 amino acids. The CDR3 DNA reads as TGTGCCAGCAGCCTCAGGTACACTGAAGCTTTCTTT. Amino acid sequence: CASSLRYTEAFF.

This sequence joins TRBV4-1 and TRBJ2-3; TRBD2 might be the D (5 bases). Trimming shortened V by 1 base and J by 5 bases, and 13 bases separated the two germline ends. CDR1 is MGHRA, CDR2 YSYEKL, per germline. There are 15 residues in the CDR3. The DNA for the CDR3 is TGCGCCAGCAGCCAAGCTGCTAGCTTTGGAGATACGCAGTATTTT. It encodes CASSQAASFGDTQYF.

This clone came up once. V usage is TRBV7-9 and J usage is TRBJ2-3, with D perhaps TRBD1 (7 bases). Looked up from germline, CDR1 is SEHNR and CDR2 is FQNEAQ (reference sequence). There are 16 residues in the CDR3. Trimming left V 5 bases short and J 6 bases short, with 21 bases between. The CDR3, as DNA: TGTGCCAGCAGCCCAAGGCAGGGGGGCCGTGGTGATACGCAGTATTTT. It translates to CASSPRQGGRGDTQYF.

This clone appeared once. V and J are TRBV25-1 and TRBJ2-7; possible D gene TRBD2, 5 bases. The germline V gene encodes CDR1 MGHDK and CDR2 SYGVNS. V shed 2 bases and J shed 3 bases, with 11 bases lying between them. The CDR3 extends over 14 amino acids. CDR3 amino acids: CASSEPGSLYEQYF. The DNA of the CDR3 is TGTGCCAGCAGTGAACCGGGATCCCTCTACGAGCAGTACTTC.

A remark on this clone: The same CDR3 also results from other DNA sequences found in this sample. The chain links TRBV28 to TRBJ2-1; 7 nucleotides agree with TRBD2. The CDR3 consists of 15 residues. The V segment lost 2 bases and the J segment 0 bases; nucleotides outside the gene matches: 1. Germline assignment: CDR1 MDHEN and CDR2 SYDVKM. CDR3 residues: CASSLGGSSYNEQFF. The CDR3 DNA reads TGTGCCAGCAGTTTAGGCGGGAGCTCCTACAATGAGCAGTTCTTC. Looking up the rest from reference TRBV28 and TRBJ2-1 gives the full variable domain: DVKVTQSSRYLVKRTGEKVFLECVQDMDHENMFWYRQDPGLGLRLIYFSYDVKMKEKGDIPEGYSVSREKKERFSLILESASTNQTSMYLCASSLGGSSYNEQFFGPGTRLTVL.

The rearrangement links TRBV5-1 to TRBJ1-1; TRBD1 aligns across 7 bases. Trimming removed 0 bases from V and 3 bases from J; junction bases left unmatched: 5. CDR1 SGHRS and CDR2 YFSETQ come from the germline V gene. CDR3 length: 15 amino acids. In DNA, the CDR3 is TGCGCCAGCAGCTTGGAGGGGGCAAGATACACTGAAGCTTTCTTT. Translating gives CASSLEGARYTEAFF.

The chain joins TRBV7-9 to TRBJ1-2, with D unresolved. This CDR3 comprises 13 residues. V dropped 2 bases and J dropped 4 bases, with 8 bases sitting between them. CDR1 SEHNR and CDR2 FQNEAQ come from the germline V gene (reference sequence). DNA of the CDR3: TGTGCCAGCAGCTTACCACAATCCTATGGCTACACCTTC. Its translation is CASSLPQSYGYTF.

This CDR3 is CASNRHRGKAGEQGWGSYEQYF. DNA for the CDR3: TGTGCCAGCAACCGTCACAGAGGGAAAGCGGGAGAACAGGGATGGGGCTCCTACGAGCAGTACTTC. This sequence joins TRBV3-1 (or the pseudogene TRBV3-2) and TRBJ2-7, with 8 bases matching TRBD2. Germline CDR1 reads LGHDT; CDR2 reads YNNKEL (reference sequence). The CDR3 covers 22 residues. V gave up 7 bases and J gave up 0 bases; unmatched junction bases: 29.

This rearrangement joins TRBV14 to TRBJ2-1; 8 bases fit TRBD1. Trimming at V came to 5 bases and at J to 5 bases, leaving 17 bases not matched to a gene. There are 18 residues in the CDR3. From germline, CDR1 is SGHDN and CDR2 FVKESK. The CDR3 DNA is TGTGCCAGCAGCGGGGACAGGATTGGGCCAAAGGCCCACAATGAGCAGTTCTTC. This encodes CASSGDRIGPKAHNEQFF.

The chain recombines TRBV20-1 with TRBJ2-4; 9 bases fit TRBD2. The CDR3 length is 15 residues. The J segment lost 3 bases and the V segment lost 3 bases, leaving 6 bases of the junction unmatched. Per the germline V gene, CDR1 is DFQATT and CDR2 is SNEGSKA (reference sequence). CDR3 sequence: CSASDSGRVKNIQYF. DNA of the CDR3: TGCAGTGCTAGTGATAGCGGGAGAGTCAAAAACATTCAGTACTTC.

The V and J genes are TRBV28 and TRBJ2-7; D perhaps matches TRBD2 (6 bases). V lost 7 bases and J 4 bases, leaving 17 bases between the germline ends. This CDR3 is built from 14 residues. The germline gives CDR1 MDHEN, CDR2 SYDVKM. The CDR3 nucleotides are TGTGCCAGCAACACTCCGGCGGGGAATTACGAGCAGTACTTC. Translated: CASNTPAGNYEQYF.

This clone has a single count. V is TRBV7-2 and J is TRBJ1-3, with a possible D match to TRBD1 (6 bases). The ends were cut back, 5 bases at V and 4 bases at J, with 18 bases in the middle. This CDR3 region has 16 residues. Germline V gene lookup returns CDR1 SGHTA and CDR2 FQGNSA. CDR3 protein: CASSPPRGLQGNTIYF. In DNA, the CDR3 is TGTGCCAGCAGCCCCCCCAGGGGCCTCCAGGGAAACACCATATATTTT.

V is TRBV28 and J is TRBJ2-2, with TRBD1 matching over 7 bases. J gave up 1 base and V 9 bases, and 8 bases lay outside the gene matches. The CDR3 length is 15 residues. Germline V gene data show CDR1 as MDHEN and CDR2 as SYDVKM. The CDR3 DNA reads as TGTGCCAGTAAGCCGGACAGGTTGAACACCGGGGAGCTGTTTTTT. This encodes CASKPDRLNTGELFF.

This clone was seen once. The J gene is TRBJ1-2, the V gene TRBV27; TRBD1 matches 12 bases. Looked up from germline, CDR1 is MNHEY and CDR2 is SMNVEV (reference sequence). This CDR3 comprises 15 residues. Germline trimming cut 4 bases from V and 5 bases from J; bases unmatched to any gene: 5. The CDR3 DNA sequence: TGTGCCAGCAGTTCCGGGACAGGGGGCGTTTATGGCTACACCTTC. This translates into CASSSGTGGVYGYTF.

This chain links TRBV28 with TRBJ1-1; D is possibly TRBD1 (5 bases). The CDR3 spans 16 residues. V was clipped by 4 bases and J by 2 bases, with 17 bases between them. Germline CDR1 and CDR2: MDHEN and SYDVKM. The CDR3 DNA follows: TGTGCCAGCAGTTATCCCCGGGGGTTGGGAAACACTGAAGCTTTCTTT. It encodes CASSYPRGLGNTEAFF.

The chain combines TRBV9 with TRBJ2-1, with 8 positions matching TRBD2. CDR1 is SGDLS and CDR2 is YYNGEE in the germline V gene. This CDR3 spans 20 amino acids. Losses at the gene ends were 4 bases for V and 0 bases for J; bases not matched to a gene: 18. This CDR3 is CASSPRGGRISLSSYNEQFF. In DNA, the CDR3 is TGTGCCAGCAGCCCCCGCGGGGGGCGAATCTCACTGAGCTCCTACAATGAGCAGTTCTTC.

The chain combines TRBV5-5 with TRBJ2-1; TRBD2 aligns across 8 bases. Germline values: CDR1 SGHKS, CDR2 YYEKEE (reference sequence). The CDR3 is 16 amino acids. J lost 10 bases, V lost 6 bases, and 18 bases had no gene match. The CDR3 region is CASIRAPLLPGGEQFF. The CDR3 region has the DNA TGTGCCAGCATCCGAGCCCCCCTTCTTCCGGGAGGGGAGCAGTTCTTC.

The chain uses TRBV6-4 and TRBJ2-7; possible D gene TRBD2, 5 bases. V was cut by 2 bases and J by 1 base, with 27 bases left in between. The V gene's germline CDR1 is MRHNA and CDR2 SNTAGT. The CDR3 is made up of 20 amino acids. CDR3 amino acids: CASSDVPWGVRETNSYEQYF. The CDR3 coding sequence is TGTGCCAGCAGTGACGTCCCTTGGGGTGTTCGGGAAACGAATTCCTACGAGCAGTACTTC.

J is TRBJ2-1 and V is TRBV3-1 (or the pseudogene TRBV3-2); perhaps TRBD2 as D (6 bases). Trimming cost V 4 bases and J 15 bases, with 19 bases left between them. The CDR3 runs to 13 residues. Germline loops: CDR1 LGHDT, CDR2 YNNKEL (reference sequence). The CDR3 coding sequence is TGTGCCAGCAGCCCGGTGGAGGGCCGACCTCCGTTCTTC. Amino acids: CASSPVEGRPPFF.

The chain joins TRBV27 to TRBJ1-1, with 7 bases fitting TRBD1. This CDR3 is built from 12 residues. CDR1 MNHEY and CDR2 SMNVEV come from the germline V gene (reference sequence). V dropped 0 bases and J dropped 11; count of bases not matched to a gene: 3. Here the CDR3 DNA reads TGTGCCAGCAGTTTATCGCAGGGGGAGGCTTTCTTT. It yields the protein CASSLSQGEAFF.

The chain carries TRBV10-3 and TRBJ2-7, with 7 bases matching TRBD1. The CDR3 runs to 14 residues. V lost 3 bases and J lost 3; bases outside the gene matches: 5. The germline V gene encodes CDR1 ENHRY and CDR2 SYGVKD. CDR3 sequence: CAISEPGQIYEQYF. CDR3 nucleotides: TGTGCCATCAGTGAACCGGGACAGATCTACGAGCAGTACTTC.

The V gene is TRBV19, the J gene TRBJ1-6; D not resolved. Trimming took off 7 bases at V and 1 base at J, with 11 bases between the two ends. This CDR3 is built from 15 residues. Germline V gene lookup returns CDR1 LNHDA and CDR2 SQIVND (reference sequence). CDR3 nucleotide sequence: TGTGCCAGTACCCTTAGGGAGTCCTATAATTCACCCCTCCACTTT. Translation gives CASTLRESYNSPLHF.

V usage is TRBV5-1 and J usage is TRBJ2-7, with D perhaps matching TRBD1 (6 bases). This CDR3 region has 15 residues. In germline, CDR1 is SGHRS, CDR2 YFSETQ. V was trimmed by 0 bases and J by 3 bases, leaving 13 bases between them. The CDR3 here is CASSLAGQPDYEQYF. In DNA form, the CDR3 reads TGCGCCAGCAGCTTGGCGGGACAACCAGACTACGAGCAGTACTTC.

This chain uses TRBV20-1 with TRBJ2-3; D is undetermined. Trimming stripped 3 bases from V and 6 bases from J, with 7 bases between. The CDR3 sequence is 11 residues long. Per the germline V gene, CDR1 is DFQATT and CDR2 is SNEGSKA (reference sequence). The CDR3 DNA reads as TGCAGTGCTAGGCCCGGTGATACGCAGTATTTT. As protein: CSARPGDTQYF.